This T cell receptor (beta chain) was profiled in a study of T cells after yellow fever vaccination. General study findings and limits: Secondary responses were weaker yet peaked faster, day 5 versus 15. Reappearance after the booster was observed for most primary-vaccination clones (roughly 97% CD4, about 86% CD8).

From germline, CDR1 is ENHRY and CDR2 SYGVKD. V dropped 2 bases and J dropped 6 bases, with 12 bases sitting between them. This CDR3 has 14 amino acids. TCRdb ran MiXCR on the 5' RACE reads and lists one entry per CDR3 protein. The top ten hold 2.5% of the sample, which has under 200,000 distinct CDR3 sequences, 5.5% to 7.5% seen once. This clonotype was detected a few times. Antigen unknown. Sequencing was performed on CD4+ T cells sorted from PBMCs, taken more than 4 days after the first yellow fever vaccination. The chain uses TRBV10-3 and TRBJ2-3; no definite D call. The receptor comes from a young man who received the YFV17D yellow fever vaccine. CDR3 region: CAISERNRPDTQYF. The CDR3 DNA reads TGTGCCATCAGTGAGCGTAACCGCCCGGATACGCAGTATTTT.